This TCR beta chain was sequenced during a study of cytomegalovirus exposure and HLA in healthy donors. With regard to this clone: Its antigen is not known.

PCR employed 60 Vbeta and 13 Jbeta primers. The repertoire was sequenced with immunoSEQ multiplex PCR; TCRdb's copy has only in-frame clones and lacks some. The repertoire has 150,000 to 200,000 clones, 79% of them found once; the top ten carry 4% to 4.5%. Regarding the study as a whole: Later work associated 16,951 TCR beta sequences with HLA alleles at 0.05 false discovery rate. In a later analysis, an Asian-associated ancestry cluster reportedly showed fewer N-insertions than the roughly 700-donor mean. A classifier reportedly called cytomegalovirus status with high sensitivity and specificity.

This TCR derives from a woman aged 25-40 years in good health and CMV-seropositive. The sample was PBMCs.

CDR3 residues: CASGPFGTGDEKLFF. In DNA, the CDR3 is TGTGCCAGTGGACCCTTCGGGACAGGGGATGAAAAACTGTTTTTT. The chain joins TRBV19 to TRBJ1-4; 10 bases align to TRBD1. J gave up 6 bases and V 8 bases, and 9 bases lay outside the gene matches. Germline-derived CDR1 and CDR2 are LNHDA and SQIVND (reference sequence). The CDR3 loop spans 15 amino acids.